The 17 T cell receptor beta chains listed next were all sequenced from one sample in a study of blood T cells in healthy people across ages (dated by TCRdb to between 2014 and 2017). Receptor amplification or capture employed 5' RACE. Sequenced on an Illumina HiSeq 2500. A second about 7 to 11 cycle PCR used a sample-barcoded 5' primer and a J-beta primer mix. TCRdb trimmed the raw reads at Q25, called clones with MiXCR and kept productive beta chains. Rows are unified per CDR3 protein, each entry keeping the most common DNA and genes. The sample table records hundreds of thousands of distinct CDR3 sequences; under 65% of these occur just once. The top ten hold approximately 40% of the sample. Specimen: blood. The source of these receptors is a man aged 55 to 69 in good health.

The CDR3 spells CASSATVSGANVLTF. The CDR3 DNA is TGTGCCAGCAGCGCGACGGTCTCTGGGGCCAACGTCCTGACTTTC. The V gene is TRBV5-6, the J gene TRBJ2-6; no firm D call. Germline lookup yields CDR1 SGHDT and CDR2 YYEEEE. Trimming left V 4 bases short and J 0 bases short, with 8 bases between. This CDR3 region has 15 residues.

The CDR3 spells CSARDTGREYGYTF. The CDR3 nucleotides are TGCAGTGCTAGAGACACGGGCAGGGAATATGGCTACACCTTC. V usage is TRBV20-1 and J usage is TRBJ1-2; D possibly corresponds to TRBD1 (5 bases). Germline CDR1 reads DFQATT; CDR2 reads SNEGSKA (reference sequence). CDR3 length: 14 amino acids. V was pared by 0 bases and J by 5 bases, with 13 bases between.

The chain is built from TRBV18 and TRBJ2-7; a weak D match, TRBD1 (6 bases). Trimming left V 2 bases short and J 6 bases short, with 17 bases between. CDR3 size: 15 residues. Germline CDR1 reads KGHSH; CDR2 reads LQKENI. DNA for the CDR3: TGTGCCAGCTCACCAACGTATGGCAGGGGATTCGAGCAGTACTTC. Its protein product is CASSPTYGRGFEQYF.

The gene calls are TRBV28 and TRBJ1-1; D unresolved. Germline CDR1 is MDHEN and CDR2 is SYDVKM. Trimming removed 7 bases at V and 0 bases at J, with 9 bases between. The CDR3 extends over 13 amino acids. The CDR3 is CASKATLNTEAFF. DNA of the CDR3: TGTGCCAGCAAGGCGACGCTGAACACTGAAGCTTTCTTT.

The CDR3 loop is CASSPRGVAGTYEQYF. CDR3 in DNA: TGTGCCAGCAGCCCAAGGGGAGTAGCGGGGACCTACGAGCAGTACTTC. This sequence joins TRBV3-1 and TRBJ2-7; 8 bases are shared with TRBD2. The CDR3 runs 16 residues. Germline lookup yields CDR1 LGHDT and CDR2 YNNKEL (reference sequence). Trimming at V came to 4 bases and at J to 2 bases, leaving 10 bases not matched to a gene.

The sample holds one count of this clonotype. V and J are TRBV6-5 and TRBJ2-5; TRBD1 agrees at 8 bases. In germline, CDR1 is MNHEY, CDR2 SVGAGI. The CDR3 extends over 14 amino acids. J was trimmed by 4 bases and V by 5 bases; bases with no gene match: 6. The CDR3 DNA follows: TGTGCCAGCAGTCCTGTCGACAGGGGAGAGACCCAGTACTTC. It is translated as CASSPVDRGETQYF.

The gene calls are TRBV5-1 and TRBJ1-4; 7 bases are shared with TRBD1. The CDR3 totals 17 residues. Germline loops: CDR1 SGHRS, CDR2 YFSETQ. Trimming at V came to 1 base and at J to 8 bases, leaving 14 bases not matched to a gene. The DNA for the CDR3 is TGCGCCAGCAGCTTGACGACATCAGGGGGAAAACGAGAAAAACTGTTTTTT. This encodes CASSLTTSGGKREKLFF.

A few counts support this clonotype. The V and J genes are TRBV29-1 and TRBJ1-2; perhaps TRBD1 as D (5 bases). V was pared by 5 bases and J by 5 bases, with 15 bases between. This CDR3 is built from 13 residues. Looked up from germline, CDR1 is SQVTM and CDR2 is ANQGSEA. CDR3 bases: TGCAGCGTTACCCCGGGACTAACATATGGCTACACCTTC. This gives the protein CSVTPGLTYGYTF. The full variable domain, rest sourced from reference TRBV29-1 and TRBJ1-2, is SAVISQKPSRDICQRGTSLTIQCQVDSQVTMMFWYRQQPGQSLTLIATANQGSEATYESGFVIDKFPISRPNLTFSTLTVSNMSPEDSSIYLCSVTPGLTYGYTFGSGTRLTVV.

About this clonotype: One junction end disagrees with the germline gene, perhaps due to a read error. This chain uses TRBV12-5 with TRBJ2-7; the D is unclear. The J call may be faulty, since TRBJ2-4 better matches the DNA end. The V gene's germline CDR1 is LGHNT and CDR2 FRNRAP. This CDR3 spans 13 amino acids. CDR3 DNA sequence: TGTGTTAGTGCCCCTTCATCCCTCTCCATTCAGTACTTC. Translating gives CVSAPSSLSIQYF.

This clonotype was observed a single time. The genes are TRBV6-2 or TRBV6-3 and TRBJ2-2, with a tentative D call TRBD2 (6 bases). Trimming removed 5 bases at V and 1 base at J, with 11 bases between. Germline CDR1 is MNHEY and CDR2 is SVGEGT. The CDR3 extends over 15 amino acids. As DNA, the CDR3 is TGTGCCAGCAGTCCCCTGCGGGGGAACACCGGGGAGCTGTTTTTT. Its protein is CASSPLRGNTGELFF.

This clonotype was observed a single time. One end of the junction is discordant with germline, which a read error may explain. This rearrangement joins TRBV7-8 to TRBJ1-1, with D possibly matching TRBD1 (5 bases). Germline loops: CDR1 SGHVS, CDR2 FQNEAQ. The CDR3 is made up of 15 amino acids. CDR3 DNA: TGTGCCAGCAGCCGAAATGAAGGGAGAGGGACTGGAGCTTTCTTT. Protein product: CASSRNEGRGTGAFF.

V and J are TRBV5-1 and TRBJ2-3, with 9 bases matching TRBD1. The germline gives CDR1 SGHRS, CDR2 YFSETQ. The CDR3 extends over 15 amino acids. The V and J ends lost 4 bases and 5 bases, in that order; junction bases with no gene match: 8. CDR3 nucleotides: TGCGCCAGCAGCCCGGACAGGGGTTTGATAGATACGCAGTATTTT. Residues: CASSPDRGLIDTQYF.

CDR3 sequence: CASSVSGTGPQNEKLFF. The CDR3 region has the DNA TGTGCCAGCAGCGTGAGCGGGACAGGACCTCAAAATGAAAAACTGTTTTTT. The chain has TRBV5-4 and TRBJ1-4; 8 nucleotides align to TRBD1. The V gene end was trimmed by 4 bases and the J gene end by 5 bases; junction bases not matched to a gene: 13. The CDR3 loop spans 17 amino acids. The germline gives CDR1 SGHNT, CDR2 YYREEE (reference sequence).

The chain links TRBV5-1 to TRBJ2-1; 13 nucleotides match TRBD2. In germline, CDR1 is SGHRS, CDR2 YFSETQ. V gave up 2 bases and J gave up 9 bases; unmatched junction bases: 5. The CDR3 is made up of 15 amino acids. CDR3 residues: CASSLLAGGQREQFF. In nucleotides, the CDR3 is TGCGCCAGCAGCTTACTAGCGGGGGGGCAGCGTGAGCAGTTCTTC.

The chain recombines TRBV4-1 with TRBJ1-4; the D is unclear. The germline CDR1 and CDR2 sequences are MGHRA and YSYEKL. This CDR3 is 16 amino acids long. V was shortened by 7 bases and J by 2 bases, with 17 bases between the two germline ends. CDR3 coding DNA: TGCGCCAGCACAGCCAAGTTACCAACGACTAATGAAAAACTGTTTTTT. Residues: CASTAKLPTTNEKLFF.

The chain carries TRBV12-3 or TRBV12-4 and TRBJ1-5, with D hard to call. V lost 8 bases and J lost 10, with 18 bases in between. The CDR3 covers 13 residues. CDR3 amino acids: CASGRRAEGPQHF. In DNA form, the CDR3 reads TGTGCCAGCGGAAGGAGGGCGGAGGGTCCCCAGCATTTT.

Many counts were recorded for this clonotype. In DNA, the CDR3 is TGCAGCGGGAAAGGGGGACTAGCGGGGGGTGGCTCCTACAATGAGCAGTTCTTC. This codes for CSGKGGLAGGGSYNEQFF. V usage is TRBV29-1 and J usage is TRBJ2-1; 15 bases fit TRBD2. V gave up 7 bases and J gave up 0 bases; unmatched junction bases: 10. The CDR3 loop spans 18 amino acids. Germline CDR1 and CDR2: SQVTM and ANQGSEA.